This T cell receptor (beta chain) was identified during a study of T cell changes during pregnancy in multiple sclerosis. Germline trimming cut 1 base from V and 1 base from J; bases unmatched to any gene: 2. The CDR3 has 16 amino acids. The germline gives CDR1 MGHRA, CDR2 YSYEKL. This table comes from immunoSEQ multiplex PCR, and its TCRdb copy is limited to in-frame clones, with some not included. The sample includes about 59,000 clones, more than 85% of them seen just once. This chain links TRBV4-1 with TRBJ2-5, with 11 bases fitting TRBD2. Specimen: peripheral blood, collected before pregnancy. This receptor was identified in a female donor with multiple sclerosis, enrolled in a pregnancy study. As DNA, the CDR3 is TGCGCCAGCAGCCAAGTTACTAGCGGGGGCCAAGAGACCCAGTACTTC. Protein sequence: CASSQVTSGGQETQYF.